Following are 21 T cell receptor beta chains from one sample sequenced in a study of T-cell reconstitution after alpha-beta-depleted transplantation in children. Unique molecular identifiers featured in how the TCRbeta library was prepared. TCRdb reprocessed the PCR reads with MiXCR, giving one entry per CDR3 protein. Of about half a million distinct CDR3 sequences in the sample, approximately 13% are singletons; the top ten hold about 5.6%. Material: PBMCs from the stem cell graft donor, obtained from the stem cell graft. The receptors were gathered from a human donor who donated a stem cell graft to a child with combined immunodeficiency.

This clonotype has only a few counts. J is TRBJ2-1 and V is TRBV24-1; the D gene is possibly TRBD2 (6 bases). Trimming cost V 5 bases and J 6 bases, with 16 bases left between them. This CDR3 has 15 amino acids. CDR1 is KGHDR, CDR2 SFDVKD, per germline. The CDR3 nucleotides read TGTGCCACCAGTGCCCTGAGACTAGGCCTCAATGAGCAGTTCTTC. The encoded protein is CATSALRLGLNEQFF.

This rearrangement joins TRBV9 to TRBJ2-1, with D uncertain. Trimming removed 2 bases at V and 2 bases at J, with 8 bases between. Germline-derived CDR1 and CDR2 are SGDLS and YYNGEE. There are 14 residues in the CDR3. The CDR3 region is CASSVGQTYNEQFF. The DNA of the CDR3 is TGTGCCAGCAGCGTGGGCCAGACCTACAATGAGCAGTTCTTC. Full variable domain (missing parts from reference TRBV9 and TRBJ2-1): DSGVTQTPKHLITATGQRVTLRCSPRSGDLSVYWYQQSLDQGLQFLIQYYNGEERAKGNILERFSAQQFPDLHSELNLSSLELGDSALYFCASSVGQTYNEQFFGPGTRLTVL.

This clonotype came up once. The CDR3 protein is CASSYSPQSEQFF. DNA for the CDR3: TGTGCCAGCAGTTACTCGCCACAGAGTGAGCAGTTCTTC. V usage is TRBV6-5 and J usage is TRBJ2-1; no clear D. The germline V gene has CDR1 MNHEY and CDR2 SVGAGI. The CDR3 has 13 residues. Trimming removed 0 bases from V and 9 bases from J, with 9 bases in between.

About this clonotype: A clone one base away is much larger, so this may be a read error. Without the conserved terminal phenylalanine or tryptophan, this CDR3 likely stems from a read error. The V call is TRBV19, the J call TRBJ2-1; D not resolved. CDR1 is LNHDA, CDR2 SQIVND, per germline (reference sequence). The CDR3 totals 11 residues. V was trimmed by 3 bases and J by 8 bases, leaving 5 bases between them. Here the CDR3 reads CASSISHEQFC. The CDR3 coding sequence is TGTGCCAGTAGTATTTCCCATGAGCAGTTCTGC.

This clonotype was recorded at least ten times. This sequence joins TRBV20-1 and TRBJ2-1; no definite D call. The CDR3 is 11 amino acids. Germline-derived CDR1 and CDR2 are DFQATT and SNEGSKA (reference sequence). With 6 bases removed from V and 8 bases from J, the gap between germline ends came to 11 bases. The CDR3 protein is CSAPQEDEQFF. The DNA of the CDR3 is TGCAGTGCCCCCCAAGAGGATGAGCAGTTCTTC.

This clonotype was detected only a few times. The CDR3 here is CASSLEPGQGNYGYTF. CDR3 coding DNA: TGTGCCAGCAGTTTAGAACCTGGACAGGGAAACTATGGCTACACCTTC. This chain connects TRBV12-3 or TRBV12-4 to TRBJ1-2, with 8 bases that match TRBD1. The CDR3 has 16 amino acids. Trimming at V came to 1 base and at J to 2 bases, leaving 6 bases not matched to a gene.

This clonotype has a handful of counts. The chain carries TRBV11-3 and TRBJ2-2; D uncertain. With 5 bases removed from V and 5 bases from J, the gap between germline ends came to 12 bases. Per the germline V gene, CDR1 is SGHNT and CDR2 is YENEEA. The CDR3 length is 14 residues. The CDR3 nucleotides read TGTGCCAGCAGCCTGGGTATTGCGACCGGGGAGCTGTTTTTT. It codes for CASSLGIATGELFF.

The chain links TRBV7-3 to TRBJ1-1, with TRBD1 matching over 9 bases. V was clipped by 4 bases and J by 2 bases; unmatched bases: 5. The germline V gene encodes CDR1 SGHTA and CDR2 FQGTGA. This CDR3 contains 15 residues. The CDR3 DNA reads TGTGCCAGCAGCTCATGGACAGGGGTTAACACTGAAGCTTTCTTT. Protein sequence: CASSSWTGVNTEAFF.

This clonotype turned up a few times. The rearrangement joins TRBV6-1 to TRBJ1-3; D remains unclear. Germline V gene sequence: CDR1 MNHNS, CDR2 SASEGT. The V end was cut by 6 bases, the J end by 3 bases, with 9 bases between. The CDR3 runs to 13 residues. The CDR3 sequence: CASRDADGNTIYF. The CDR3 coding sequence is TGTGCCAGCAGGGACGCAGATGGAAACACCATATATTTT.

At least ten counts were recorded for this clonotype. The DNA for the CDR3 is TGTGCCAGCAGTTTTAGGGCTAGCACAGATACGCAGTATTTT. This encodes CASSFRASTDTQYF. The chain uses TRBV12-3 or TRBV12-4 and TRBJ2-3; D gene uncertain. The CDR3 extends over 14 amino acids. Trimming cost V 3 bases and J 0 bases, with 7 bases left between them.

For this clonotype: The junction shows a germline mismatch at one end, possibly a read error. This chain links TRBV10-3 with TRBJ2-7; D may be TRBD1 or TRBD2 (6 bases each). This CDR3 has 14 amino acids. Germline V CDR1 and CDR2: ENHRY, SYGVKD. CDR3: CSITGGEFSYEQYF. The CDR3 coding sequence is TGTTCCATCACCGGGGGCGAGTTCTCCTACGAGCAGTACTTC.

This clonotype was counted at least ten times. The CDR3 DNA is TGTGCCAGCAGGGTACTAGCGGGAGACACCGGGGAGCTGTTTTTT. Its translation is CASRVLAGDTGELFF. The V and J genes are TRBV27 and TRBJ2-2; TRBD2 matches 11 bases. The CDR3 is 15 amino acids. The germline gives CDR1 MNHEY, CDR2 SMNVEV (reference sequence). V lost 6 bases and J lost 3; bases outside the gene matches: 3.

There are many counts of this clonotype. The rearrangement links TRBV24-1 to TRBJ2-5; 9 bases align to TRBD1. Losses at the gene ends were 4 bases for V and 4 bases for J; bases not matched to a gene: 6. Germline lookup yields CDR1 KGHDR and CDR2 SFDVKD. The CDR3 totals 15 residues. The CDR3 nucleotides read TGTGCCACCAGTGAGCCGACAGGGGGTGGAGAGACCCAGTACTTC. Its protein product is CATSEPTGGGETQYF.

The chain combines TRBV2 with TRBJ1-1, with TRBD1 matching 8 bases. V was pared by 6 bases and J by 7 bases, with 10 bases of the junction left unmatched. Germline values: CDR1 SNHLY, CDR2 FYNNEI. The CDR3 loop spans 14 amino acids. The CDR3 sequence is CASSDLGTGIEAFF. DNA of the CDR3: TGTGCCAGCAGCGACTTAGGGACAGGTATTGAAGCTTTCTTT.

Only a few counts were recorded for this clonotype. The chain employs TRBV11-3 and TRBJ1-1; 9 bases line up with TRBD1. The CDR3 totals 14 residues. V gave up 5 bases and J gave up 4 bases; unmatched junction bases: 5. Germline V gives CDR1 SGHNT, CDR2 YENEEA. This CDR3 is CASSGRQGGTEAFF. The CDR3 DNA sequence: TGTGCCAGCAGCGGGAGACAGGGGGGCACTGAAGCTTTCTTT.

The V and J genes are TRBV20-1 and TRBJ2-1; D unclear. V was cut by 1 base and J by 13 bases, with 11 bases left in between. The CDR3 sequence is 11 residues long. Per germline, CDR1 DFQATT and CDR2 SNEGSKA (reference sequence). CDR3 residues: CSARGHEVQFF. The CDR3 DNA reads as TGCAGTGCTAGAGGCCACGAGGTTCAGTTCTTC.

The chain joins TRBV12-3 or TRBV12-4 to TRBJ1-5; no reliable D call. The CDR3 is 13 amino acids. V shed 7 bases and J shed 7 bases, with 14 bases lying between them. The CDR3 DNA reads TGTGCCAGCACTCCGGTTGGGAGCCAGCCCCAGCATTTT. Translation: CASTPVGSQPQHF.

This chain joins TRBV7-8 and TRBJ2-1, with unresolved D. This CDR3 region has 14 residues. The germline gives CDR1 SGHVS, CDR2 FQNEAQ. V was shortened by 6 bases and J by 0 bases, with 9 bases between the two germline ends. In DNA, the CDR3 is TGTGCCAGCAGGTCGTGGGGCTCCTACAATGAGCAGTTCTTC. Translating gives CASRSWGSYNEQFF.

This clonotype appeared a few times. The rearrangement links TRBV4-3 to TRBJ2-6; no definite D call. Deletions cut 0 bases from V and 5 bases from J, with 14 bases between. The CDR3 sequence is 17 residues long. Germline values: CDR1 LGHNA, CDR2 YSLEER. Here the CDR3 reads CASSQDHGSIWANVLTF. The CDR3 nucleotides are TGCGCCAGCAGCCAAGATCACGGCTCCATCTGGGCCAACGTCCTGACTTTC.

Ten or more counts support this clonotype. The CDR3 region is CASSVGEGSYEQYF. For the CDR3, the DNA is TGTGCCAGCAGCGTAGGAGAAGGGTCCTACGAGCAGTACTTC. This sequence joins TRBV9 and TRBJ2-7; no reliable D call. The CDR3 totals 14 residues. Looked up from germline, CDR1 is SGDLS and CDR2 is YYNGEE. V was pared by 0 bases and J by 1 base, with 8 bases between. The full variable domain, rest sourced from reference TRBV9 and TRBJ2-7, is DSGVTQTPKHLITATGQRVTLRCSPRSGDLSVYWYQQSLDQGLQFLIQYYNGEERAKGNILERFSAQQFPDLHSELNLSSLELGDSALYFCASSVGEGSYEQYFGPGTRLTVT.

This clonotype was detected only a few times. The V and J genes are TRBV12-3 or TRBV12-4 and TRBJ2-3, with D possibly being TRBD1 (5 bases). V was clipped by 5 bases and J by 4 bases, with 16 bases between them. CDR3 length: 15 residues. This chain's CDR3 is CASSTTGEGADTQYF. For the CDR3, the DNA is TGTGCCAGCAGTACAACGGGCGAAGGGGCAGATACGCAGTATTTT.